These 2 T cell receptor beta chains originate from one sample sequenced in a study of T-cell memory formation after mild COVID-19. TCRdb independently ran MiXCR on the 5' RACE reads; one entry per CDR3 protein. The sample yields over 120,000 distinct CDR3 sequences, about 6% seen once. The specimen sequenced was PBMCs or a T cell subset sorted from them (not recorded which). The receptors were sampled from an adult woman who had mild COVID-19 (a few samples of this study predate the infection). Cell type and time point are not known.

This clonotype turned up a few times. The chain combines TRBV5-1 with TRBJ1-5, with 7 bases identical to TRBD1. Germline V gene data show CDR1 as SGHRS and CDR2 as YFSETQ. The CDR3 runs to 14 residues. With V trimmed by 2 bases and J by 5 bases, 4 bases remained unmatched. The CDR3 spells CASSFKGGDQPQHF. The CDR3 region has the DNA TGCGCCAGCAGCTTTAAAGGGGGCGATCAGCCCCAGCATTTT.

This clonotype turned up a few times. This chain uses TRBV20-1 with TRBJ1-1; possibly TRBD1 for D (6 bases). The CDR3 runs to 12 residues. Germline CDR1 DFQATT, CDR2 SNEGSKA (reference sequence). V was pared by 6 bases and J by 5 bases, with 13 bases between. CDR3 region: CSAPGRGTEAFF. DNA for the CDR3: TGCAGTGCGCCAGGGAGGGGGACTGAAGCTTTCTTT.